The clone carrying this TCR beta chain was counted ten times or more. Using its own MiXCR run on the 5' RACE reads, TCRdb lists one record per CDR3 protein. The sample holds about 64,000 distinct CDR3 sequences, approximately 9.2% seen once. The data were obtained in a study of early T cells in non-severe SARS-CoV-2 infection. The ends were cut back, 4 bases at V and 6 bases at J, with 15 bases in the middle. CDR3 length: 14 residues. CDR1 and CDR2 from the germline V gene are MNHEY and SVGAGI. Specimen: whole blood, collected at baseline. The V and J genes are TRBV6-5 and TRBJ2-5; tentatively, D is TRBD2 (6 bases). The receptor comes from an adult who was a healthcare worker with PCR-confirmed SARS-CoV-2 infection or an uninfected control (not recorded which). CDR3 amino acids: CASSSPGLGQTQYF. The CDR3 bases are TGTGCCAGCAGTTCCCCGGGACTGGGGCAGACCCAGTACTTC.